This T cell receptor (beta chain) was retrieved from a study of beta chain features in type 1 diabetes. Whole-study findings and limits: More deletions and fewer insertions at VDJ junctions were seen in type 1 diabetes patients.

With respect to this clone: Its specificity is unknown.

A CD45RO/CCR7/CD25/CD127/CD95/CD27 panel sorted naive, central memory, regulatory and stem cell-like memory CD4+ cells. TCRB transcripts that were expressed got sequenced, as all of the isolated RNA had been reverse transcribed. Measured with immunoSEQ multiplex PCR; TCRdb has only the in-frame clones, and not every one. The sample has hundreds of thousands of clones; approximately 10% are singletons. This receptor was taken from a woman younger than 45 in good health. Sequencing was performed on naive CD4+ T cells from blood.

CDR3 nucleotides: TGTGCCAGCAGCTTAGGACAGGACCTCCGCTACTATGGCTACACCTTC. This translates into CASSLGQDLRYYGYTF. The chain links TRBV7-9 to TRBJ1-2; D perhaps matches TRBD1 (6 bases). V lost 1 base, J lost 3 bases, and 15 bases lay in between. Germline loops: CDR1 SEHNR, CDR2 FQNEAQ (reference sequence). The CDR3 runs 16 residues. The whole variable domain, filled in from reference TRBV7-9 and TRBJ1-2, reads DTGVSQNPRHKITKRGQNVTFRCDPISEHNRLYWYRQTLGQGPEFLTYFQNEAQLEKSRLLSDRFSAERPKGSFSTLEIQRTEQGDSAMYLCASSLGQDLRYYGYTFGSGTRLTVV.